This is a list of T cell receptor beta chains from one sample in a study of blood T cell repertoires in COVID-19. Sequencing was performed with immunoSEQ multiplex PCR; in TCRdb, only in-frame clones are kept and a portion is missing. This table has roughly 190,000 clones, around 80% appearing once. Sequenced material: peripheral blood. The receptors here all came from a man aged 25-40 years with active or convalescent COVID-19. The CDR3 runs from the conserved cysteine through the conserved F or W. The D gene is left open where the match is weak. Clone sizes are given selectively: once, few, many, or a class where the clone is expanded.

CDR3 DNA: TGTGCCAGCACTTACGTGGGGACAGGGGGCAGTGAGCAGTTCTTC
CDR3 protein: CASTYVGTGGSEQFF
clone size: .
D gene: TRBD1
J gene: TRBJ2-1
V gene: TRBV6-6
CDR3 length: 15

CDR3 DNA: TGCGCCAGCAGCCAAGATAGACAGTCCCTTGGAAACACCATATATTTT
CDR3 protein: CASSQDRQSLGNTIYF
clone size: few
D gene: .
J gene: TRBJ1-3
V gene: TRBV4-3
CDR3 length: 16

CDR3 DNA: TGTGCCAGCAGCCGCGACGGACACACACAGCCCCAGCATTTT
CDR3 protein: CASSRDGHTQPQHF
clone size: .
D gene: .
J gene: TRBJ1-5
V gene: TRBV5-6
CDR3 length: 14

CDR3 DNA: TGTGCCAGCATCCGGAGCTACGGAAACACCATATATTTT
CDR3 protein: CASIRSYGNTIYF
clone size: .
D gene: .
J gene: TRBJ1-3
V gene: TRBV7-2
CDR3 length: 13

CDR3 DNA: TGTGCCAGCAGCTTGGCCGGGGGGGACCAGCCCCAGCATTTT
CDR3 protein: CASSLAGGDQPQHF
clone size: .
D gene: .
J gene: TRBJ1-5
V gene: TRBV5-4
CDR3 length: 14

CDR3 DNA: TGTGCCAGCAGACAAAGCCAGGGGAACACTGAAGCTTTCTTT
CDR3 protein: CASRQSQGNTEAFF
clone size: few
D gene: .
J gene: TRBJ1-1
V gene: TRBV2
CDR3 length: 14

CDR3 DNA: TGTGCCAGCAGTTTATCTGGGCACGCCTGGCCCCAGCATTTT
CDR3 protein: CASSLSGHAWPQHF
clone size: .
D gene: .
J gene: TRBJ1-5
V gene: TRBV27
CDR3 length: 14

CDR3 DNA: TGTGCCTGGAGTGTACTCTCCGGGGAGCTGTTTTTT
CDR3 protein: CAWSVLSGELFF
clone size: .
D gene: .
J gene: TRBJ2-2
V gene: TRBV30
CDR3 length: 12

CDR3 DNA: TGTGCCAGCTCACGATCGGGAGGTGCCTCCTACGAGCAGTACTTC
CDR3 protein: CASSRSGGASYEQYF
clone size: .
D gene: TRBD2
J gene: TRBJ2-7
V gene: TRBV18
CDR3 length: 15

CDR3 DNA: TGTGCCAGCTGGGGGCTGGGCACCGGGGAGCTGTTTTTT
CDR3 protein: CASWGLGTGELFF
clone size: .
D gene: .
J gene: TRBJ2-2
V gene: TRBV3-1/TRBV3-2
CDR3 length: 13

CDR3 DNA: TGTGCCAGCAGCCCCTGGGGGGGTACTGAAGCTTTCTTT
CDR3 protein: CASSPWGGTEAFF
clone size: once
D gene: .
J gene: TRBJ1-1
V gene: TRBV27
CDR3 length: 13

CDR3 DNA: TGTGCCAGCAGTGCAGGACAGGGGAAGAGCACAGATACGCAGTATTTT
CDR3 protein: CASSAGQGKSTDTQYF
clone size: once
D gene: TRBD1
J gene: TRBJ2-3
V gene: TRBV6-1
CDR3 length: 16

CDR3 DNA: TGTGCCAGCAGCTTGGTTTCGGGGGGCATTGGCTACACCTTC
CDR3 protein: CASSLVSGGIGYTF
clone size: .
D gene: .
J gene: TRBJ1-2
V gene: TRBV5-4
CDR3 length: 14

CDR3 DNA: TGCGCCAGCAGCTTGGGCAGGGACACAGATACGCAGTATTTT
CDR3 protein: CASSLGRDTDTQYF
clone size: .
D gene: .
J gene: TRBJ2-3
V gene: TRBV5-1
CDR3 length: 14

CDR3 DNA: TGTGCCAGCAGCTTGCCAGGTCGTGGCTACACCTTC
CDR3 protein: CASSLPGRGYTF
clone size: once
D gene: .
J gene: TRBJ1-2
V gene: TRBV5-4
CDR3 length: 12

CDR3 DNA: TGTGCCAGCAGCTTCAGGACAGAGCAGTTCTTC
CDR3 protein: CASSFRTEQFF
clone size: .
D gene: .
J gene: TRBJ2-1
V gene: TRBV13
CDR3 length: 11

CDR3 DNA: TGCGCCAGCAGTGAGTCGACGTACAGGGGCGCTCGGCAGTTCTTC
CDR3 protein: CASSESTYRGARQFF
clone size: .
D gene: TRBD1
J gene: TRBJ2-1
V gene: TRBV10-2
CDR3 length: 15

CDR3 DNA: TGCGCCAGCAGCCAAGATGCGTCAGGGGCCTACTATGGCTACACCTTC
CDR3 protein: CASSQDASGAYYGYTF
clone size: few
D gene: .
J gene: TRBJ1-2
V gene: TRBV4-1
CDR3 length: 16

CDR3 DNA: TGTGCCAGCAGTTTGGGGCCGGGGGTCGAGCAGTACTTC
CDR3 protein: CASSLGPGVEQYF
clone size: .
D gene: .
J gene: TRBJ2-7
V gene: TRBV27
CDR3 length: 13

CDR3 DNA: TGTGCCAGCAGTTTTGGGCGGGGAGACCATCAGCCCCAGCATTTT
CDR3 protein: CASSFGRGDHQPQHF
clone size: .
D gene: .
J gene: TRBJ1-5
V gene: TRBV28
CDR3 length: 15

CDR3 DNA: TGCGCCAGCAGCCGTCGCATCGGGACAGTTAATGAAAAACTGTTTTTT
CDR3 protein: CASSRRIGTVNEKLFF
clone size: .
D gene: TRBD1
J gene: TRBJ1-4
V gene: TRBV4-1
CDR3 length: 16

CDR3 DNA: TGTGCCAGCAGCTCAGGGCTACCGGGTGCCACTGAAGCTTTCTTT
CDR3 protein: CASSSGLPGATEAFF
clone size: .
D gene: .
J gene: TRBJ1-1
V gene: TRBV11-2
CDR3 length: 15

CDR3 DNA: TGCAGCGTTCTGGGGAGGAGCATGAACACTGAAGCTTTCTTT
CDR3 protein: CSVLGRSMNTEAFF
clone size: once
D gene: .
J gene: TRBJ1-1
V gene: TRBV29-1
CDR3 length: 14

CDR3 DNA: TGTGCCAGTAGTGGGATCTTGTTGGACAGGGGGCGGAAAAAGAGCAATCAGCCCCAGCATTTT
CDR3 protein: CASSGILLDRGRKKSNQPQHF
clone size: few
D gene: TRBD1
J gene: TRBJ1-5
V gene: TRBV19
CDR3 length: 21

CDR3 DNA: TGTGCCAGCAGCAACGGTCGGCAGGGGCACTACGAGCAGTACTTC
CDR3 protein: CASSNGRQGHYEQYF
clone size: once
D gene: .
J gene: TRBJ2-7
V gene: TRBV21-1
CDR3 length: 15

CDR3 DNA: TGCGCCAGCAGCTTGGAGGCAGGGGGGTCTTACAATGAGCAGTTCTTC
CDR3 protein: CASSLEAGGSYNEQFF
clone size: .
D gene: .
J gene: TRBJ2-1
V gene: TRBV5-1
CDR3 length: 16

CDR3 DNA: TGTGCCAGCAGCTCTGGAGCATTGAGCGGGAGTAACCATGAGCAGTTCTTC
CDR3 protein: CASSSGALSGSNHEQFF
clone size: few
D gene: TRBD2
J gene: TRBJ2-1
V gene: TRBV5-5
CDR3 length: 17

CDR3 DNA: TGTGCCAGCACCAACATAGGACAGGGGAGGGGTCAGCCCCAGCATTTT
CDR3 protein: CASTNIGQGRGQPQHF
clone size: .
D gene: TRBD1
J gene: TRBJ1-5
V gene: TRBV28
CDR3 length: 16

CDR3 DNA: TGTGCCAGCAGCCCGACTAGCGGGAGCACCGGGGAGCTGTTTTTT
CDR3 protein: CASSPTSGSTGELFF
clone size: .
D gene: TRBD2
J gene: TRBJ2-2
V gene: TRBV5-4
CDR3 length: 15